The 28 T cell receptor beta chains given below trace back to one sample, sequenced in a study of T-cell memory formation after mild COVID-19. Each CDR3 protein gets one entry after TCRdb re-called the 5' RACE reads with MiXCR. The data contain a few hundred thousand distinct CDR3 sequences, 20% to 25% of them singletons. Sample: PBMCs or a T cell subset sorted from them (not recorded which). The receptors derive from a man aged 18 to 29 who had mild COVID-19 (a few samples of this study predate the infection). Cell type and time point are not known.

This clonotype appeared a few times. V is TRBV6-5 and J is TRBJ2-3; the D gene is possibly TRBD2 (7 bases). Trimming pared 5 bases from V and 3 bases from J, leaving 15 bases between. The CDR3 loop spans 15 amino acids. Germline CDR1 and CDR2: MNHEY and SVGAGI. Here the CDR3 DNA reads TGTGCCAGCAGTGAACGGGGGGCGGTAACAGATACGCAGTATTTT. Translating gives CASSERGAVTDTQYF.

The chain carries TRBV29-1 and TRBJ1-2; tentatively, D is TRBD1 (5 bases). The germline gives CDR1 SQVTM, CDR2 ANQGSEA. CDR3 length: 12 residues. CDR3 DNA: TGCATTACCGGGGGGGACAACTATGGCTACACCTTC. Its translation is CITGGDNYGYTF.

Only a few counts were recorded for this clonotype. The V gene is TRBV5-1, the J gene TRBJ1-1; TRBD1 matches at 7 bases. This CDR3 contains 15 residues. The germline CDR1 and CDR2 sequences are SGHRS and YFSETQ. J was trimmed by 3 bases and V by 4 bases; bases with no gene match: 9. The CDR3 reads CASSLTGKGYTEAFF. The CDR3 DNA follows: TGCGCCAGCAGCCTGACAGGGAAAGGCTACACTGAAGCTTTCTTT.

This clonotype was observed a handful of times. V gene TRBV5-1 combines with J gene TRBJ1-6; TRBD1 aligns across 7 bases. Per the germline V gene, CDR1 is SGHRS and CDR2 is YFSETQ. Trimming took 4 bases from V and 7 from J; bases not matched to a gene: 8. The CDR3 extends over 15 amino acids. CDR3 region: CASSLGGTANSPLHF. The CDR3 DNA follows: TGCGCCAGCAGCCTGGGCGGGACAGCCAATTCACCCCTCCACTTT.

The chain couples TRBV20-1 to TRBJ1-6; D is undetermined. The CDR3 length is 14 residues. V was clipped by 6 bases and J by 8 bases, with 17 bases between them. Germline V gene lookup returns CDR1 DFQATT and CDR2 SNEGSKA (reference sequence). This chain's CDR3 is CSADPEIGDSPLHF. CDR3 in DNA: TGCAGTGCCGACCCTGAAATTGGGGATTCACCCCTCCACTTT.

Here the CDR3 reads CASSQPDRESTEAFF. As DNA, the CDR3 is TGCGCCAGCAGCCAGCCGGACAGGGAGTCCACTGAAGCTTTCTTT. V gene TRBV4-1 combines with J gene TRBJ1-1, with 8 bases identical to TRBD1. Unmatched junction bases numbered 7, after V lost 3 bases and J lost 4 bases. The CDR3 has 15 residues. Germline-derived CDR1 and CDR2 are MGHRA and YSYEKL.

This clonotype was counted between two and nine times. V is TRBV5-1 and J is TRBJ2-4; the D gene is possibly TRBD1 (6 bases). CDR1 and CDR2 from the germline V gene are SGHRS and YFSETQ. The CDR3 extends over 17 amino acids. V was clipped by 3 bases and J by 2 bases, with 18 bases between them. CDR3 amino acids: CASSSAGQTLSKNIQYF. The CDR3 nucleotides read TGCGCCAGCAGCTCGGCAGGACAGACACTTTCCAAAAACATTCAGTACTTC.

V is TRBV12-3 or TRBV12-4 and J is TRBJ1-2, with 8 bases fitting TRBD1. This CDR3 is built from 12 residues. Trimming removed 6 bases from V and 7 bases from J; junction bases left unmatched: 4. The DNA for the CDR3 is TGTGCCAGCAGCCGACAGGGGTTTGGCTACACCTTC. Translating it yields CASSRQGFGYTF.

CDR3 sequence (DNA): TGTGCCAGCAGAGAGACAGGGGGCATAATCAATGAGCAGTTCTTC. Translated: CASRETGGIINEQFF. The chain recombines TRBV6-5 with TRBJ2-1, with TRBD1 identical over 10 bases. CDR1 MNHEY and CDR2 SVGAGI come from the germline V gene. The CDR3 sequence is 15 residues long. Germline trimming cut 6 bases from V and 6 bases from J; bases unmatched to any gene: 8.

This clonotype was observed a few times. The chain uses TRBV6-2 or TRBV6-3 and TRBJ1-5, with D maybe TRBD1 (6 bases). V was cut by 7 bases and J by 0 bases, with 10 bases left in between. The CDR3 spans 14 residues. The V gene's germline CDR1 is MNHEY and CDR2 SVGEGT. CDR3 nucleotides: TGTGCCAGCAAGAGGGGGAATAGCAATCAGCCCCAGCATTTT. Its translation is CASKRGNSNQPQHF.

For the CDR3, the DNA is TGTGCCAGCAGTTTAGGGGGGGCGTCCGAGCAGTTCTTC. Protein: CASSLGGASEQFF. The chain recombines TRBV12-3 or TRBV12-4 with TRBJ2-1, with D perhaps assigned TRBD1 or TRBD2 (6 bases each). Trimming left V 1 base short and J 10 bases short, with 11 bases between. This CDR3 has 13 residues.

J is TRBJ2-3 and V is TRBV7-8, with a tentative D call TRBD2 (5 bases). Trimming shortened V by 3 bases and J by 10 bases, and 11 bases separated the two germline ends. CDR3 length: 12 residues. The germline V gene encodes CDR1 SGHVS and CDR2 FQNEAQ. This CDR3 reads CASSFRGSAQYF. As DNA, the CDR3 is TGTGCCAGCAGCTTTCGAGGGAGTGCGCAGTATTTT. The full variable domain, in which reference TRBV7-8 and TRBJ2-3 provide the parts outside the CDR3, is GAGVSQSPRYKVAKRGQDVALRCDPISGHVSLFWYQQALGQGPEFLTYFQNEAQLDKSGLPSDRFFAERPEGSVSTLKIQRTQQEDSAVYLCASSFRGSAQYFGPGTRLTVL.

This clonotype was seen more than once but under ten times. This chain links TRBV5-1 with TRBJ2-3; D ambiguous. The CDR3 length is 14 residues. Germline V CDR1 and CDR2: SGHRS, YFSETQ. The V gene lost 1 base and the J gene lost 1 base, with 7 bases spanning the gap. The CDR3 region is CASSLNPGTDTQYF. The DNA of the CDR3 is TGCGCCAGCAGCTTGAATCCGGGCACAGATACGCAGTATTTT.

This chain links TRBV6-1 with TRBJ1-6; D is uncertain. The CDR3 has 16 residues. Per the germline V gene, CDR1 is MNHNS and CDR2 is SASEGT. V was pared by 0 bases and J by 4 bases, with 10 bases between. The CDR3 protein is CASSEAHKVYNSPLHF. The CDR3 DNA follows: TGTGCCAGCAGTGAAGCGCACAAGGTGTATAATTCACCCCTCCACTTT.

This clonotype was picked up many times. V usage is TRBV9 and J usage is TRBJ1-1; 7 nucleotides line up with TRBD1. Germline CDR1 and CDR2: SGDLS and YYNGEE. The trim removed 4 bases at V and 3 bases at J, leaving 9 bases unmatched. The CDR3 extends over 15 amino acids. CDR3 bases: TGTGCCAGCAGCCCCAGACAGGGACTGGACACTGAAGCTTTCTTT. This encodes CASSPRQGLDTEAFF.

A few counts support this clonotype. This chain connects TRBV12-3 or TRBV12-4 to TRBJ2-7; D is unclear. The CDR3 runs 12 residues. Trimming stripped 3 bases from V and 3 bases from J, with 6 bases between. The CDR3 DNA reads TGTGCCAGCAGTTTTGGGAACTACGAGCAGTACGTC. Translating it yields CASSFGNYEQYV.

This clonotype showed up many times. The CDR3 protein is CAISEPGQDNQPQHF. The CDR3 DNA reads as TGTGCCATCAGTGAGCCGGGACAGGATAATCAGCCCCAGCATTTT. The rearrangement joins TRBV10-3 to TRBJ1-5; TRBD1 agrees at 8 bases. The CDR3 length is 15 residues. Germline V gene data show CDR1 as ENHRY and CDR2 as SYGVKD. V shed 2 bases, J shed 4 bases, and the junction held 4 bases outside the gene matches.

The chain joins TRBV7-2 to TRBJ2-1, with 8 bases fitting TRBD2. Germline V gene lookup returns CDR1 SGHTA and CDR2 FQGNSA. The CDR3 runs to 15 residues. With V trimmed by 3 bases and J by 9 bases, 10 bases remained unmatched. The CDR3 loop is CASSLGGGPSGEQFF. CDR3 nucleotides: TGTGCCAGCAGCTTGGGCGGGGGGCCCTCGGGTGAGCAGTTCTTC.

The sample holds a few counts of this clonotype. Here the CDR3 DNA reads TGTGCCAGCAGCGTAGATGGACTAGCGGCCGGGGAGCTGTTTTTT. It is translated as CASSVDGLAAGELFF. The chain has TRBV9 and TRBJ2-2; TRBD2 matches 10 bases. The V segment lost 0 bases and the J segment 6 bases; nucleotides outside the gene matches: 2. The germline V gene encodes CDR1 SGDLS and CDR2 YYNGEE. The CDR3 runs to 15 residues.

The CDR3 nucleotides are TGTGCCAGCAGTTTCGCCGGGACAGGGGAGGGCAATCAGCCCCAGCATTTT. This sequence encodes CASSFAGTGEGNQPQHF. The V and J genes are TRBV12-3 or TRBV12-4 and TRBJ1-5; 10 bases agree with TRBD1. J lost 2 bases, V lost 3 bases, and 7 bases had no gene match. This CDR3 is 17 amino acids long.

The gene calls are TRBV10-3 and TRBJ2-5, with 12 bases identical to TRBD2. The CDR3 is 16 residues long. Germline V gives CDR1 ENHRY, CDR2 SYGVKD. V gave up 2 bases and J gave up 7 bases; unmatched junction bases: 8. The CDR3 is CAISETSGGQEWTQYF. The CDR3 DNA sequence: TGTGCCATCAGTGAGACTAGCGGGGGGCAAGAATGGACCCAGTACTTC.

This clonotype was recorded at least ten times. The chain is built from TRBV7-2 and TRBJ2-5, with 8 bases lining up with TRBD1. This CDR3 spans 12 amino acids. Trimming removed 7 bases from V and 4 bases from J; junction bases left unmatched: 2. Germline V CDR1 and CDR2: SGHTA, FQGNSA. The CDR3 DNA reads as TGTGCCAGCACCACAGGGGGAGAGACCCAGTACTTC. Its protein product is CASTTGGETQYF.

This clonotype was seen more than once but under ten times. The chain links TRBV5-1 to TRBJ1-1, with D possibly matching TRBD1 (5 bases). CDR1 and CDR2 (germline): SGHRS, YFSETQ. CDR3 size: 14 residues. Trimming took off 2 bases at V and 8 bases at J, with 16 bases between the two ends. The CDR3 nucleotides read TGCGCCAGCAGCTTTGATCGAACAGGCGGAGAAGCTTTCTTT. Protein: CASSFDRTGGEAFF.

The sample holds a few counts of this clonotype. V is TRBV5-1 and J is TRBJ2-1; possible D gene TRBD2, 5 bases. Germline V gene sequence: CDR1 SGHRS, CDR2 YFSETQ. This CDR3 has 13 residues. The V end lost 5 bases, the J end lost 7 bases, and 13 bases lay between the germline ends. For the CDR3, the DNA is TGCGCCAGCAGTACGGGGTTAGATAATGAGCAGTTCTTC. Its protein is CASSTGLDNEQFF.

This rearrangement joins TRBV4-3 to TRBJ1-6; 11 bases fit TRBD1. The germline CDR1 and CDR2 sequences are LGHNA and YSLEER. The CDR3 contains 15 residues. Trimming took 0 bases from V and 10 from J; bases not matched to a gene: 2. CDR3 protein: CASSQEGTGGSPLHF. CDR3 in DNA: TGCGCCAGCAGCCAAGAGGGGACAGGGGGATCACCCCTCCACTTT.

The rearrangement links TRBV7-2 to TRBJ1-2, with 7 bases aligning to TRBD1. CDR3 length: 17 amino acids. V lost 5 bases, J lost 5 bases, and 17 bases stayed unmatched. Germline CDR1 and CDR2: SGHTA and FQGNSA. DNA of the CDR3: TGTGCCAGCAGCCCCCTCGGGGGTCAGGGGGTTTCGTATGGCTACACCTTC. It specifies CASSPLGGQGVSYGYTF.

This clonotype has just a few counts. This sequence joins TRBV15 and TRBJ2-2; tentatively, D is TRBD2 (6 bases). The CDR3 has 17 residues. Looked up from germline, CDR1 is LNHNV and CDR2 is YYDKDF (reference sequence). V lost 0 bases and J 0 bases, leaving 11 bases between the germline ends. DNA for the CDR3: TGTGCCACCAGCAGAGATATCACGGGGGCGAACACCGGGGAGCTGTTTTTT. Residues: CATSRDITGANTGELFF.

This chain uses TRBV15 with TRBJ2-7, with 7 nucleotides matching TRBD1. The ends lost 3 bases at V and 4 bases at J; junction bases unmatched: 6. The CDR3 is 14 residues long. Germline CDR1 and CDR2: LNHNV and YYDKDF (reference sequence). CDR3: CATSSGTAKYEQYF. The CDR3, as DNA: TGTGCCACCAGCAGTGGGACAGCCAAATACGAGCAGTACTTC.